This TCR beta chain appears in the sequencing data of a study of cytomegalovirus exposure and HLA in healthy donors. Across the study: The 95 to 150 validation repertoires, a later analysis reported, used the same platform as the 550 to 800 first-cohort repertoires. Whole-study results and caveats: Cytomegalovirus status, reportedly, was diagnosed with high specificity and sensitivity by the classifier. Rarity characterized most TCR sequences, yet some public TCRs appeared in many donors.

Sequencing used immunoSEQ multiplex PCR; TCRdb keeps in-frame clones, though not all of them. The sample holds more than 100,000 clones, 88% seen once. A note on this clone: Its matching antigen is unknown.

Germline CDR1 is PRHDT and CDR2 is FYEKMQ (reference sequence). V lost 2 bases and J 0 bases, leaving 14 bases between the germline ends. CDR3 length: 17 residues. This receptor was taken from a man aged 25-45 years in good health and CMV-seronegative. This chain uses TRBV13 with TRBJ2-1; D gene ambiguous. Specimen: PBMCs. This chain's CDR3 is CASSLLFAESSYNEQFF. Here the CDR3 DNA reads TGTGCCAGCAGCTTATTGTTCGCGGAGAGCTCCTACAATGAGCAGTTCTTC.